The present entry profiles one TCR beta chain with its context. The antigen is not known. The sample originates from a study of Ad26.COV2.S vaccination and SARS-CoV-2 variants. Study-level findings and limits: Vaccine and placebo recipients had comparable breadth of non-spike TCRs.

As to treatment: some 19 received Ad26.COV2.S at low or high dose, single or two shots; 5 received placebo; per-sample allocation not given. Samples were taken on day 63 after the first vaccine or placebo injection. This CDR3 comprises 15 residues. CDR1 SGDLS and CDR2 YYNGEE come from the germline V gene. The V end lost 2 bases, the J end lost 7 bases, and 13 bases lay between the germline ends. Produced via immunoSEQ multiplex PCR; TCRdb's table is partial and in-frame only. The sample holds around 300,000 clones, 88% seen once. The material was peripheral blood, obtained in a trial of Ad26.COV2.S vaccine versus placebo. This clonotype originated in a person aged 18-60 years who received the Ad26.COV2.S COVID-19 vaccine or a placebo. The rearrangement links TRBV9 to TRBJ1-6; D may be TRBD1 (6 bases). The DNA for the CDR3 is TGTGCCAGCAGCGTCAGTGGTGGGACAAATTCACCCCTCCACTTT. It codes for CASSVSGGTNSPLHF. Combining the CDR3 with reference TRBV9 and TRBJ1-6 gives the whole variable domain DSGVTQTPKHLITATGQRVTLRCSPRSGDLSVYWYQQSLDQGLQFLIQYYNGEERAKGNILERFSAQQFPDLHSELNLSSLELGDSALYFCASSVSGGTNSPLHFGNGTRLTVT.